A single sample gave rise to the 14 T cell receptor beta chains below, sequenced in a study of neoadjuvant anti-PD-1 for oral cavity cancer. Time point noted: after neoadjuvant nivolumab, at surgical resection. The repertoire was sequenced with immunoSEQ multiplex PCR; TCRdb's copy has only in-frame clones and lacks some. Counted here are 40,000 or so clones, 30% to 40% occurring once; the ten biggest clones make up 16%. The specimen was tumor tissue, collected after nivolumab (anti-PD-1) treatment. These receptors were taken from a person between 35 and 79 years old with oral cavity squamous cell carcinoma.

This clone occurred a few times. The V call is TRBV19, the J call TRBJ2-1; 9 positions match TRBD1. This CDR3 has 14 residues. J was trimmed by 5 bases and V by 6 bases; bases with no gene match: 5. Germline V gene data show CDR1 as LNHDA and CDR2 as SQIVND (reference sequence). CDR3 sequence (DNA): TGTGCCAGTAGCCGACAGGGGGGGAACAATGAGCAGTTCTTC. Encoded protein: CASSRQGGNNEQFF.

The gene calls are TRBV4-2 and TRBJ1-5; perhaps TRBD1 as D (5 bases). Trimming stripped 0 bases from V and 3 bases from J, with 15 bases between. This CDR3 is built from 17 residues. From germline, CDR1 is LGHNA and CDR2 YNFKEQ. CDR3 protein: CASSQESARGTNQPQHF. The CDR3 DNA is TGTGCCAGCAGCCAAGAATCGGCTAGGGGAACCAATCAGCCCCAGCATTTT.

This clone occurred a few times. The chain is built from TRBV28 and TRBJ2-6; D is uncertain. Germline CDR1 MDHEN, CDR2 SYDVKM. CDR3 length equals 16 residues. The ends were cut back, 1 base at V and 1 base at J, with 8 bases in the middle. CDR3 protein: CASSLSATSGANVLTF. In DNA, the CDR3 is TGTGCCAGCAGTTTATCGGCGACGTCTGGGGCCAACGTCCTGACTTTC.

In DNA form, the CDR3 reads TGTGCCAGCAGTCGCCGACAGGGTAATAATGAAAAACTGTTTTTT. Its protein product is CASSRRQGNNEKLFF. The chain joins TRBV2 to TRBJ1-4; TRBD1 matches at 7 bases. Germline CDR1 reads SNHLY; CDR2 reads FYNNEI. This CDR3 contains 15 residues. V lost 5 bases and J lost 4; bases outside the gene matches: 7.

This clone was detected once. J is TRBJ1-1 and V is TRBV23-1; TRBD1 might be the D (5 bases). TRBV23-1 is an open reading frame, and its role is uncertain. CDR3 length: 15 residues. Trimming stripped 0 bases from V and 1 base from J, with 9 bases between. CDR3 in DNA: TGCGCCAGCAGTCAATCTGAGACAGCGAACACTGAAGCTTTCTTT. Translation: CASSQSETANTEAFF.

This clone was seen a few times. The genes are TRBV4-1 and TRBJ1-6; 7 nucleotides line up with TRBD1. The V gene's germline CDR1 is MGHRA and CDR2 YSYEKL. V gave up 1 base and J gave up 10 bases; unmatched junction bases: 7. The CDR3 contains 15 residues. This chain's CDR3 is CASSQVGRGKSPLHF. CDR3 DNA: TGCGCCAGCAGCCAAGTGGGCAGGGGGAAGTCACCCCTCCACTTT.

In DNA, the CDR3 is TGTGCCTGGAACAAGCCGCCGAGGGGGGGGACTGAAGCTTTCTTT. Translated, it gives CAWNKPPRGGTEAFF. The chain is built from TRBV30 and TRBJ1-1, with D perhaps TRBD1 (6 bases). The V end lost 4 bases, the J end lost 5 bases, and 20 bases lay between the germline ends. This CDR3 has 15 residues. The germline V gene encodes CDR1 GTSNPN and CDR2 SVGIG (reference sequence).

The rearrangement joins TRBV29-1 to TRBJ1-1, with 8 bases lining up with TRBD1. V lost 4 bases and J lost 5; bases outside the gene matches: 12. There are 15 residues in the CDR3. CDR1 SQVTM and CDR2 ANQGSEA come from the germline V gene. The CDR3 DNA reads TGCAGCGTTGGTTCTCACAGGGGGGTCGGGACTGAAGCTTTCTTT. This encodes CSVGSHRGVGTEAFF.

The rearrangement links TRBV27 to TRBJ2-7; 12 nucleotides agree with TRBD2. The trim removed 5 bases at V and 2 bases at J, leaving 7 bases unmatched. Germline V lookup: CDR1 MNHEY, CDR2 SMNVEV (reference sequence). CDR3 length: 16 amino acids. CDR3 amino acids: CASSPYRLAGAYEQYF. The CDR3 DNA reads as TGTGCCAGCAGTCCCTACCGACTAGCGGGAGCCTACGAGCAGTACTTC.

The genes are TRBV7-8 and TRBJ1-5; D possibly corresponds to TRBD1 (5 bases). The V gene's germline CDR1 is SGHVS and CDR2 FQNEAQ. The CDR3 runs 15 residues. V lost 2 bases and J lost 2, with 10 bases in between. CDR3 bases: TGTGCCAGCAGCTTAAGGCCCAGGGGCAATCAGCCCCAGCATTTT. Residues: CASSLRPRGNQPQHF. The full variable domain, with the rest looked up from reference TRBV7-8 and TRBJ1-5, is GAGVSQSPRYKVAKRGQDVALRCDPISGHVSLFWYQQALGQGPEFLTYFQNEAQLDKSGLPSDRFFAERPEGSVSTLKIQRTQQEDSAVYLCASSLRPRGNQPQHFGDGTRLSIL.

The genes are TRBV20-1 and TRBJ2-5, with D unresolved. This CDR3 is 10 amino acids long. In germline, CDR1 is DFQATT, CDR2 SNEGSKA (reference sequence). Trimming took off 5 bases at V and 5 bases at J, with 6 bases between the two ends. CDR3 DNA: TGCAGTGCTGTGAGTGAGACCCAGTACTTC. This encodes CSAVSETQYF.

This clone came up a few times. Other DNA variants within this sample encode the same CDR3. The chain links TRBV18 to TRBJ1-1; 9 nucleotides align to TRBD1. The CDR3 has 13 residues. The germline CDR1 and CDR2 sequences are KGHSH and LQKENI. V was pared by 3 bases and J by 4 bases, with 0 bases of the junction left unmatched. The CDR3 here is CASSPGQGTEAFF. The CDR3, as DNA: TGTGCCAGCTCACCGGGACAGGGCACTGAAGCTTTCTTT.

The CDR3 here is CASSRTGGNEAFF. In nucleotides, the CDR3 is TGTGCCAGCTCACGAACAGGGGGCAACGAAGCTTTCTTT. V gene TRBV18 combines with J gene TRBJ1-1; 9 bases fit TRBD1. The CDR3 has 13 residues. CDR1 is KGHSH, CDR2 LQKENI, per germline. V trimming: 4 bases; J trimming: 8 bases; junction bases outside the gene matches: 5.

The chain couples TRBV5-5 to TRBJ1-3; D not certain. CDR1 is SGHKS and CDR2 is YYEKEE in the germline V gene (reference sequence). The CDR3 extends over 14 amino acids. V was cut by 4 bases and J by 8 bases, with 16 bases left in between. This CDR3 reads CASSHPGLGDTIYF. In nucleotides, the CDR3 is TGTGCCAGCAGCCACCCCGGCCTAGGAGACACCATATATTTT.